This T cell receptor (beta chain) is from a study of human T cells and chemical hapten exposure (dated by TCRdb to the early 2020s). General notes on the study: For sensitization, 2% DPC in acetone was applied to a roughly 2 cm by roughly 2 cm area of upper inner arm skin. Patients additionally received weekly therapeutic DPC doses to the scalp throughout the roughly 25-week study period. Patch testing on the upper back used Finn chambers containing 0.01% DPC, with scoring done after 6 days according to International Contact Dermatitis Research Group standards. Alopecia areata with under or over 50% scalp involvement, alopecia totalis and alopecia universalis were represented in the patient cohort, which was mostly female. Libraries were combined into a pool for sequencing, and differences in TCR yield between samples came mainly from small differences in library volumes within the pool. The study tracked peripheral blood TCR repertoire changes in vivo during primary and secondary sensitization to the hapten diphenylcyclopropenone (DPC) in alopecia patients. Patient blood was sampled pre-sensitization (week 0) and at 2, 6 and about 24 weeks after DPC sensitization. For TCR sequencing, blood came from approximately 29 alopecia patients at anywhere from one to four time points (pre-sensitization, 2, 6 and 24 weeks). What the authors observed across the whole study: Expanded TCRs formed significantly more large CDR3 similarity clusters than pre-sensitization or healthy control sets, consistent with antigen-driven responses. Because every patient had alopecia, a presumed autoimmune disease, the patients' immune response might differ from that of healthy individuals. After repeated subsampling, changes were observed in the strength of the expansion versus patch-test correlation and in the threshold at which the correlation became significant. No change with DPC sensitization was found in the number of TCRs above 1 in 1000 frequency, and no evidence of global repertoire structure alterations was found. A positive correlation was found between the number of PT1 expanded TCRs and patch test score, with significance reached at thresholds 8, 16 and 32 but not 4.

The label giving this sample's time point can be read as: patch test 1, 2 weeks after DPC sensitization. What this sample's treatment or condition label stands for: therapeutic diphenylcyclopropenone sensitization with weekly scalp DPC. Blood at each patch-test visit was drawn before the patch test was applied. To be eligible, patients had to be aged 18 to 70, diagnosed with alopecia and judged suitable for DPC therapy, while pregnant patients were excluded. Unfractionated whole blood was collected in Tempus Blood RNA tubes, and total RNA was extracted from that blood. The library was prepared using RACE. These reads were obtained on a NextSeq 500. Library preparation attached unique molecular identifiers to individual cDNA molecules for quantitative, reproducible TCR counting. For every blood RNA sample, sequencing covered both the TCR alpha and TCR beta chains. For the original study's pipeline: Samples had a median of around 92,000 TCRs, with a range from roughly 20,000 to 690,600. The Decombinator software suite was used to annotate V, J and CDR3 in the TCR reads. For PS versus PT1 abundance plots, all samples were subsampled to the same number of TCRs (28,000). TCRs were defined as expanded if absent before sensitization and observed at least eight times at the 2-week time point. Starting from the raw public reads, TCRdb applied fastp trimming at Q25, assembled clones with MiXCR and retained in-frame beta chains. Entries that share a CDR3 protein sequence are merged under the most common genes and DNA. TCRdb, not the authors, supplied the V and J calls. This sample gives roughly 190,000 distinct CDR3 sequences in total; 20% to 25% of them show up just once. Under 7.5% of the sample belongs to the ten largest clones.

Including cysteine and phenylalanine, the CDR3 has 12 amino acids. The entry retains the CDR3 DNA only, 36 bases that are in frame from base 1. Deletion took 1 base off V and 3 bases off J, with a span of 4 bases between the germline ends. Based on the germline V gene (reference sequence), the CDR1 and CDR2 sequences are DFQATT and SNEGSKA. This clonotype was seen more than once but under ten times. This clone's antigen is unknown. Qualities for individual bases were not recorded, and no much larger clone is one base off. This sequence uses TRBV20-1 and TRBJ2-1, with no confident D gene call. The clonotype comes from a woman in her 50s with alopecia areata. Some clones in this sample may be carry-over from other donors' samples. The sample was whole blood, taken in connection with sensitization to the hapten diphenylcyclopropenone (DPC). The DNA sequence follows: TGCAGTGCTAGAGGGCGCTACAATGAGCAGTTCTTC. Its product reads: CSARGRYNEQFF.